The present T cell receptor (beta chain) was sequenced within a study of T cell repertoires in cytomegalovirus infection. Study information: Indications came from public TCR beta signatures; they pointed to CMV infection and to a matching HLA type.

This CDR3 region has 14 residues. Trimming pared 1 base from V and 8 bases from J, leaving 14 bases between. The germline V gene encodes CDR1 SEHNR and CDR2 FQNEAQ (reference sequence). From the reads, TCRdb called clonotypes with MiXCR, one entry per CDR3 protein. The sample holds 90,000 to 120,000 distinct CDR3 sequences; approximately 45% are singletons and the top ten take 74%. To note about this clonotype: Its antigen is still unknown.

The rearrangement joins TRBV7-9 to TRBJ1-2; unclear D gene. The material sequenced was CD8+ T cells from cultured PBMCs, taken from culture after CMV antigen stimulation. The TCR comes from a human donor in good health (CMV status not recorded). Some clones in this sample may be carry-over from other donors' samples. The CDR3 DNA is TGTGCCAGCAGCTTAGACGGCTCGTCGGTGGGCTACACCTTC. Protein: CASSLDGSSVGYTF.